This TCR beta chain was documented in a study of blood T cell repertoires in COVID-19. Across the study: T cells, B-cell-depleted T cells, or PBMCs provided the cDNA or gDNA that served as material.

Per the authors' pipeline: Amplification of reference gene primers was used by the study to estimate nucleated cell counts. Using immunoSEQ multiplex PCR, the repertoire was profiled, and TCRdb retains in-frame clones only, with some absent. V, J and clone size derive from that table, while D and trimming were established from the DNA sequence. The data show about 220,000 clones, around four fifths seen once. Seattle patients were enrolled while actively infected and followed longitudinally. CDR1 MDHEN and CDR2 SYDVKM come from the germline V gene. This CDR3 has 16 amino acids. After removal of 5 bases from V and 12 bases from J, the junction contained 10 bases not matched to a gene.

This TCR derives from a woman aged 65 to 85 with COVID-19, enrolled during active disease. The chain employs TRBV28 and TRBJ2-1; 16 nucleotides agree with TRBD2. Sequencing used peripheral blood. The CDR3 DNA is TGTGCCAGCAGTATGGCCGGGACTAGCGGGAGGGCCTGGCAGTTCTTC. Translating it yields CASSMAGTSGRAWQFF.